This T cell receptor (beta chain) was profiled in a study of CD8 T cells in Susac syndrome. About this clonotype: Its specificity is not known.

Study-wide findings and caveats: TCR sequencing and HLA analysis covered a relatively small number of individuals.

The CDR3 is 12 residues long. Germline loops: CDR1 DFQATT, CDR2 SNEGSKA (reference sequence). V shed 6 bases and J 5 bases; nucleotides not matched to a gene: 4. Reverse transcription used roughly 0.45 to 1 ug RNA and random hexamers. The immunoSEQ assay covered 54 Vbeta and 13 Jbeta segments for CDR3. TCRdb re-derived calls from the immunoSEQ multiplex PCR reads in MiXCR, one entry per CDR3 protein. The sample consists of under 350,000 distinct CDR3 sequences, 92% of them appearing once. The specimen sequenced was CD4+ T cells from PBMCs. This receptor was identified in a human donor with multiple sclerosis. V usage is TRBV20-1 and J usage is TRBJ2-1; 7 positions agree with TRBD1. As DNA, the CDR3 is TGCAGTGCGAACGACAGGGACAATGAGCAGTTCTTC. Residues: CSANDRDNEQFF.